Below, 20 T cell receptor beta chains from the same sample are listed, as sequenced in a study of T-cell memory formation after mild COVID-19. Each CDR3 protein is one row after TCRdb ran MiXCR on the 5' RACE reads. Found here are about 560,000 distinct CDR3 sequences, roughly 22% of them singletons; the top ten hold around 9.2%. Sequencing was carried out using PBMCs or a T cell subset sorted from them (not recorded which). These TCRs come from an adult woman who had mild COVID-19 (a few samples of this study predate the infection). Cell type and time point are not known.

This clonotype was recorded a few times. This chain uses TRBV5-1 with TRBJ2-3; either TRBD1 or TRBD2 may fit D (6 bases each). V dropped 0 bases and J dropped 2 bases, with 10 bases sitting between them. The CDR3 loop spans 15 amino acids. Germline V gene lookup returns CDR1 SGHRS and CDR2 YFSETQ. CDR3 nucleotide sequence: TGCGCCAGCAGCTTGGATGGGGGGCCCACAGATACGCAGTATTTT. Protein sequence: CASSLDGGPTDTQYF.

This clonotype was recorded a few times. The chain joins TRBV5-6 to TRBJ1-5, with 10 bases matching TRBD1. Germline CDR1 SGHDT, CDR2 YYEEEE. V was pared by 3 bases and J by 1 base, with 1 base of the junction left unmatched. CDR3 size: 15 residues. The CDR3 here is CASSWGQGSNQPQHF. CDR3 nucleotides: TGTGCCAGCAGCTGGGGACAGGGGAGCAATCAGCCCCAGCATTTT.

This clonotype has just a few counts. V gene TRBV7-8 combines with J gene TRBJ1-1; no clear D gene. V was clipped by 7 bases and J by 1 base, with 10 bases between them. The CDR3 length is 13 residues. The V gene's germline CDR1 is SGHVS and CDR2 FQNEAQ. CDR3 sequence reads: CASTPYRNTEAFF. The CDR3 DNA follows: TGTGCCAGCACTCCGTATCGGAACACTGAAGCTTTCTTT. The full variable domain, with the rest looked up from reference TRBV7-8 and TRBJ1-1, is GAGVSQSPRYKVAKRGQDVALRCDPISGHVSLFWYQQALGQGPEFLTYFQNEAQLDKSGLPSDRFFAERPEGSVSTLKIQRTQQEDSAVYLCASTPYRNTEAFFGQGTRLTVV.

This clonotype was found a few times. V is TRBV7-2 and J is TRBJ2-7, with 8 bases fitting TRBD2. V lost 5 bases and J lost 10; bases outside the gene matches: 13. Looked up from germline, CDR1 is SGHTA and CDR2 is FQGNSA. CDR3 length: 14 amino acids. The CDR3 DNA follows: TGTGCCAGCAGCACCGGGACTAGTGCCCCCGTTCAGTACTTC. Its translation is CASSTGTSAPVQYF. Supplemented by reference TRBV7-2 and TRBJ2-7, the full variable domain reads GAGVSQSPSNKVTEKGKDVELRCDPISGHTALYWYRQSLGQGLEFLIYFQGNSAPDKSGLPSDRFSAERTGGSVSTLTIQRTQQEDSAVYLCASSTGTSAPVQYFGPGTRLTVT.

The chain recombines TRBV7-6 with TRBJ2-2; a possible D gene is TRBD2 (6 bases). The CDR3 runs 13 residues. Per germline, CDR1 SGHVS and CDR2 FNYEAQ. Trimming removed 6 bases from V and 7 bases from J, with 12 bases in between. CDR3 loop: CASSSGYNGELFF. The CDR3 DNA reads TGTGCCAGCAGTAGCGGATACAACGGGGAGCTGTTTTTT.

The chain has TRBV12-3 or TRBV12-4 and TRBJ2-3; 14 nucleotides align to TRBD2. The CDR3 loop spans 16 amino acids. Trimming removed 5 bases from V and 8 bases from J; junction bases left unmatched: 9. The CDR3 nucleotides are TGTGCCAGCAGTGGGGGGGGACTAGCGGGAGTTAGTACGCAGTATTTT. Translation: CASSGGGLAGVSTQYF.

The rearrangement uses TRBV28 and TRBJ2-1, with TRBD1 identical over 8 bases. V lost 5 bases to trimming and J lost 2 bases; unmatched junction nucleotides: 5. Per germline, CDR1 MDHEN and CDR2 SYDVKM. This CDR3 is built from 15 residues. CDR3 region: CASSLTGGTYNEQFF. The DNA for the CDR3 is TGTGCCAGCAGTCTTACAGGGGGGACCTACAATGAGCAGTTCTTC.

This clonotype occurred many times. The V and J genes are TRBV20-1 and TRBJ2-1, with TRBD2 matching over 12 bases. J lost 2 bases, V lost 0 bases, and 2 bases had no gene match. CDR3 length: 16 amino acids. CDR1 is DFQATT, CDR2 SNEGSKA, per germline (reference sequence). This CDR3 is CSAREASGRAYNEQFF. The CDR3 DNA is TGCAGTGCTAGAGAGGCTAGCGGGAGGGCCTACAATGAGCAGTTCTTC.

This chain links TRBV4-1 with TRBJ2-1, with TRBD1 as a possible D gene (6 bases). There are 16 residues in the CDR3. CDR1 is MGHRA, CDR2 YSYEKL, per germline. V was clipped by 3 bases and J by 4 bases, with 16 bases between them. The CDR3 nucleotides read TGCGCCAGCAGCCAGGGAGTGGGACAAAATTACAATGAGCAGTTCTTC. This encodes CASSQGVGQNYNEQFF.

The chain combines TRBV5-1 with TRBJ1-2; D ambiguous. The CDR3 is made up of 15 amino acids. Germline CDR1 and CDR2: SGHRS and YFSETQ. Trimming removed 0 bases from V and 0 bases from J, with 9 bases in between. CDR3 sequence (DNA): TGCGCCAGCAGCTTGGAGGCCTACCCTAACTATGGCTACACCTTC. This gives the protein CASSLEAYPNYGYTF.

This clonotype appeared a few times. This rearrangement joins TRBV2 to TRBJ2-6; tentatively, D is TRBD2 (5 bases). V dropped 8 bases and J dropped 2 bases, with 13 bases sitting between them. Germline V gene sequence: CDR1 SNHLY, CDR2 FYNNEI. The CDR3 has 15 residues. CDR3 sequence reads: CASGRGGTGANVLTF. The CDR3 nucleotides read TGTGCCAGCGGGAGAGGCGGAACTGGGGCCAACGTCCTGACTTTC.

CDR3 protein: CASSYYQGAGGYTF. CDR3 coding DNA: TGTGCCAGCAGTTACTACCAGGGGGCTGGGGGCTACACCTTC. The J gene is TRBJ1-2, the V gene TRBV6-5; 8 nucleotides line up with TRBD1. With V trimmed by 1 base and J by 8 bases, 6 bases remained unmatched. The CDR3 runs 14 residues. Germline V gene data show CDR1 as MNHEY and CDR2 as SVGAGI.

The chain has TRBV30 and TRBJ1-5; D perhaps matches TRBD1 (5 bases). From germline, CDR1 is GTSNPN and CDR2 SVGIG (reference sequence). This CDR3 contains 13 residues. Trimming took off 1 base at V and 2 bases at J, with 6 bases between the two ends. CDR3 nucleotide sequence: TGTGCCTGGAGTGCGGGGGGCAATCAGCCCCAGCATTTT. Its translation: CAWSAGGNQPQHF.

Regarding this clonotype: The junction does not match germline at one end; this may be a read error. The gene calls are TRBV6-5 and TRBJ1-2; tentative D call: TRBD1 (6 bases). Germline V CDR1 and CDR2: MNHEY, SVGAGI. This CDR3 comprises 15 residues. The CDR3 nucleotides read TGTACCAGCAGTTACTCGGGGGCGGGAGGGTATGGCTACACCTTC. It is translated as CTSSYSGAGGYGYTF.

This clonotype was detected only a few times. The V gene is TRBV5-4, the J gene TRBJ2-7; 9 positions agree with TRBD2. The CDR3 runs to 16 residues. The germline CDR1 and CDR2 sequences are SGHNT and YYREEE (reference sequence). The J segment lost 3 bases and the V segment lost 0 bases, leaving 7 bases of the junction unmatched. CDR3 nucleotides: TGTGCCAGCAGCTTGGGGTTTGTAGCGGGGGTCTACGAGCAGTACTTC. Translation: CASSLGFVAGVYEQYF.

The chain recombines TRBV12-3 or TRBV12-4 with TRBJ2-5, with 10 nucleotides matching TRBD2. V was clipped by 2 bases and J by 3 bases; unmatched bases: 3. CDR3 length equals 15 residues. The CDR3 nucleotides read TGTGCCAGCAGTTTAAGGCTAGCGGGAGAAGAGACCCAGTACTTC. Translation gives CASSLRLAGEETQYF.

This clonotype was recorded many times. The chain recombines TRBV15 with TRBJ2-3; no reliable D call. CDR1 LNHNV and CDR2 YYDKDF come from the germline V gene (reference sequence). The CDR3 is 16 amino acids. The germline V and J ends were trimmed by 6 bases and 0 bases, with 16 bases remaining between them. The CDR3 coding sequence is TGTGCCACCAGTTCGGTTTCTAGGGCTAGCACAGATACGCAGTATTTT. This encodes CATSSVSRASTDTQYF.

The chain has TRBV27 and TRBJ2-1; 15 bases align to TRBD2. This CDR3 is 18 amino acids long. Germline V CDR1 and CDR2: MNHEY, SMNVEV (reference sequence). Germline trimming cut 3 bases from V and 7 bases from J; bases unmatched to any gene: 10. The CDR3 bases are TGTGCCAGCAGTTTCCCCGGACTAGCGGGAGGGCCGGGTAATGAGCAGTTCTTC. Amino acids: CASSFPGLAGGPGNEQFF.

V gene TRBV5-6 combines with J gene TRBJ2-7; D unclear. This CDR3 is 13 amino acids long. V was trimmed by 1 base and J by 3 bases, leaving 8 bases between them. The V gene's germline CDR1 is SGHDT and CDR2 YYEEEE. In nucleotides, the CDR3 is TGTGCCAGCAGCTTGTCCACGTTCTACGAGCAGTACTTC. It translates to CASSLSTFYEQYF.

The rearrangement joins TRBV6-2 or TRBV6-3 to TRBJ1-1; D is undetermined. This CDR3 is 12 amino acids long. Germline V gene lookup returns CDR1 MNHEY and CDR2 SVGEGT. Between the trimmed V and J ends, which lost 0 bases and 9 bases, there was a span of 8 bases. Here the CDR3 DNA reads TGTGCCAGCAGTTACTCGACCGACAAAGCTTTCTTT. Protein product: CASSYSTDKAFF.